This T cell receptor beta chain was recovered during a study of shared clonotypes between healthy human individuals (dated by TCRdb to the early 2020s). Notes on the research overall: Three men and two women, aged 18 to 49 years, made up the cohort. Different laboratories and diverse techniques were used to prepare libraries and sequence TCR repertoires, to increase sequencing depth and limit assay-specific biases. Per donor, leukapheresis produced somewhere between about 0.85 and 9.5 billion PBMCs. Blood TCR repertoires of a handful of healthy adults were deeply sequenced to estimate repertoire size and the extent of clonotype sharing between individuals. For each donor, three plates each were used for CD4 naive and CD4 memory, two plates were used for CD8 naive, and one plate was used for CD8 memory. Study-level results and caveats: Compared with non-shared clonotypes, clonotypes shared by all four sorted-subset donors had higher generation probabilities. The small number of donors limited the genetic and exposure-history diversity represented. Naive subsets generally had larger estimated clonotype richness than memory subsets. Based on pairwise subsampling, the degree of clonotype sharing among donors was expected to be affected by sequencing depth. When a handful of donors were compared, the shared fraction of clonotypes was roughly 5% for naive CD4, roughly 3.3% for naive CD8, about 2.5% for memory CD4, and less than 0.5% for memory CD8. Rarefaction of sorted-subset datasets indicated incomplete sequencing despite the large sequencing depth. Sampling was restricted to blood, and TCR repertoires in tissue are likely to differ from TCR repertoires in blood.

Using the deep immunoSEQ assay, TCR CDR3 regions were amplified from genomic DNA by multiplex PCR. For each cell subset, the extracted genomic DNA was distributed evenly across all wells of several immunoSEQ 96-well plates, and each plate served as one replicate. For sorted subsets, approximately 210 ng of genomic DNA, equivalent to 25,000 to 35,000 T cell genomes, went into each replicate PCR. Purified libraries were measured with a Qubit 3.0 fluorometer, size-checked on a Bioanalyzer 2100, and measured again with the KAPA Library Quantification kit. Every immunoSEQ 96-well plate was sequenced on a dedicated single-read 150-cycle Illumina NextSeq 550 flow cell. In the paper's pipeline: The immunoSEQ output contained only junctional sequences without quality scores, so filtering could not match that applied to full-length reads. Sequences were annotated with PyIR, a Python wrapper for IgBLAST v1.9, and V/J genes and CDR3 were assigned using IMGT germline references. Reads were filtered out if the reads had weak V/J assignments (E-value above 1e-6), no CDR3, stop codons, out-of-frame junctions, or ambiguous translated residues. V3J clonotypes were defined as sequences sharing an identical inferred V gene, J gene, and CDR3 amino acid sequence. The percentage overlap between two repertoires was calculated by dividing the number of shared unique clonotypes by the size of the smaller repertoire. Three approaches were used to assess repertoire richness: RTK rarefaction, the Chao1 estimator, and Recon v2.1 estimates of unobserved clonotypes. For all TCRbeta clonotypes obtained by the gDNA method from several donors, generation probabilities were computed with OLGA. TCRdb's version of the immuneACCESS table is confined to in-frame rearrangements and falls short of the full clone set. An unresolved V gene accounts for under half of the shortfall where checked; the remainder is of unknown origin. V, J and clone size derive from that table, while D and trimming were established from the DNA sequence. This sample has 1.5 million to 1.9 million clones in its table, and 95% to 99% of those were observed once. About 0.45% of the sample is taken by the ten largest.

CDR1 and CDR2 are drawn from the germline V gene (reference sequence): SEHNR, FQNEAQ. The CDR3 has 13 amino acids, counting the end cysteine and phenylalanine. Just CDR3 DNA is preserved here, 39 bases in frame from base 1. Trimming removed 5 bases from V and 5 bases from J, leaving 12 bases between the germline ends. The donors were healthy, HIV-negative adults with no recently reported acute infections or vaccinations. Only Caucasian adults living in Nashville, Tennessee, USA were represented among the donors. CD4+ T cells were enriched by magnetic negative selection; naive cells were then positively selected on CD45RA, and the negative fraction formed the memory subset. Blood was collected by leukapheresis, and PBMCs were isolated by Ficoll-Histopaque density gradient centrifugation and then cryopreserved in liquid nitrogen vapor phase. Purity and quantity of every magnetically sorted T cell population were checked by analytical flow cytometry. Genomic DNA was isolated from every sorted fraction and measured by UV absorbance on a Nanodrop 2000c.

Concerning this clone itself: What antigen it recognizes has not been identified. Base qualities were left out, and no much larger clone turns up one base away.

The source is a man aged 25-40 years in good health. Recombination linked TRBV7-9 to TRBJ2-5; the D gene assignment is ambiguous. Sequenced input: naive CD4+ T cells sorted from blood. Per the publication, the cell subset or site label means: CD45RA+ positively selected. The nucleotides are TGTGCCAGCAGCCGGTCGGTAGGGGAGACCCAGTACTTC. Its protein product is CASSRSVGETQYF.